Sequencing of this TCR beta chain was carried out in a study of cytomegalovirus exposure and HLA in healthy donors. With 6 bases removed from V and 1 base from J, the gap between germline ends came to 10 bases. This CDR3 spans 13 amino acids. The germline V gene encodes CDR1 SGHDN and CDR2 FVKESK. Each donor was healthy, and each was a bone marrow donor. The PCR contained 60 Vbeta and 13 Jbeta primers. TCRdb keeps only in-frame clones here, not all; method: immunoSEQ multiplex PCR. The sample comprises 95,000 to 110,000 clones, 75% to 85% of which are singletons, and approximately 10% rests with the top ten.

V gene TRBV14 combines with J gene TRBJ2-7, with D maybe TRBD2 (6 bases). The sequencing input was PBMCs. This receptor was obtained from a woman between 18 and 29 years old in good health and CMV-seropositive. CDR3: CASREAGSYEQYF. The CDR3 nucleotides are TGTGCCAGCAGGGAAGCGGGTTCCTACGAGCAGTACTTC. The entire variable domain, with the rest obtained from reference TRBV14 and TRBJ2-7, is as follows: EAGVTQFPSHSVIEKGQTVTLRCDPISGHDNLYWYRRVMGKEIKFLLHFVKESKQDESGMPNNRFLAERTGGTYSTLKVQPAELEDSGVYFCASREAGSYEQYFGPGTRLTVT.